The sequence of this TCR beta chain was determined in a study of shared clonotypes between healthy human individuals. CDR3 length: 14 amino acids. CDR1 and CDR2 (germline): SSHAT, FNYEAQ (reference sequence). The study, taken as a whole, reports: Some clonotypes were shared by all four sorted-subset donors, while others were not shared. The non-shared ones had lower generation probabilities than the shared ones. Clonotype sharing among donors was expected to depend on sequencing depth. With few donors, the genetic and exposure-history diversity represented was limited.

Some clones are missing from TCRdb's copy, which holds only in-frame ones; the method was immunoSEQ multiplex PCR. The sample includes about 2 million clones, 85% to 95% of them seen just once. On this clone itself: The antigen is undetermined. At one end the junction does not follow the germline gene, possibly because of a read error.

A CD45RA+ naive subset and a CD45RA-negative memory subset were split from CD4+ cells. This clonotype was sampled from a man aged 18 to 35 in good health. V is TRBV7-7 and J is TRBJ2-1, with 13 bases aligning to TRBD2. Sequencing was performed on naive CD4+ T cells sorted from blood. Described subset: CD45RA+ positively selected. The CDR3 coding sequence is TGTGCTAGCAGCCAGGGACTAGCGGGGAATGAGCAGTTCTTC. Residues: CASSQGLAGNEQFF.